The clone carrying this TCR beta chain was seen only a few times. This sample is drawn from a study of shared clonotypes between healthy human individuals. Study-wide context: Researchers drew samples from a couple of women and a few men aged 18 to 49.

The CDR3 covers 13 residues. Trimming cost V 0 bases and J 9 bases, with 10 bases left between them. CDR1 is SGHDT, CDR2 YYEEEE, per germline. CD4+ cells underwent separation, giving CD45RA+ naive and CD45RA-negative memory subsets. Over several immunoSEQ plates, each subset's genomic DNA was distributed in even portions. The table came from immunoSEQ multiplex PCR; TCRdb's copy has only in-frame clones and leaves some out. The sample yields approximately 320,000 clones, 74% seen once. Sequences were obtained from memory CD4+ T cells sorted from blood. Specified subset: CD45RA-negative fraction. J is TRBJ2-1 and V is TRBV5-6; D is ambiguous. This sequence originates from a man aged 30 to 45 in good health. The CDR3 nucleotides are TGTGCCAGCAGCTTGGTTGGGCCGGGTGAGCAGTTCTTC. It codes for CASSLVGPGEQFF.